The rows below give T cell receptor beta chains drawn from one sample of a study of T-cell memory formation after mild COVID-19. TCRdb reprocessed the 5' RACE reads with MiXCR, giving one entry per CDR3 protein. The sample has 130,000 to 150,000 distinct CDR3 sequences, 19% seen once; the top ten hold around 2.5%. The specimen sequenced was PBMCs or a T cell subset sorted from them (not recorded which). The receptors here all came from an adult woman who had mild COVID-19 (a few samples of this study predate the infection). Cell type and time point are not known. Both conserved end residues are part of each CDR3. A D gene is named only where the DNA matches it firmly. Some rows mark clone size as missing; the rest say once, few, many or name a class of expanded clone.

.	many	TRBV12-3/TRBV12-4	TRBJ2-1	CASSLNNEQFF	TGTGCCAGCAGCCTTAACAATGAGCAGTTCTTC
TRBD1	.	TRBV4-3	TRBJ1-2	CASSPRGLYGYTF	TGCGCCAGCAGCCCTAGGGGGCTCTATGGCTACACCTTC
.	.	TRBV24-1	TRBJ2-2	CATSDSGTYTGELFF	TGTGCCACCAGTGACTCCGGGACGTACACCGGGGAGCTGTTTTTT
.	few	TRBV27	TRBJ2-5	CASSPLGMETQYF	TGTGCCAGCAGTCCCTTGGGGATGGAGACCCAGTACTTC
.	few	TRBV5-1	TRBJ1-2	CASSSDLGGYTF	TGCGCCAGCAGCTCGGACCTTGGGGGCTACACCTTC
TRBD1	many	TRBV19	TRBJ2-4	CASSIGQGAWASNIQYF	TGTGCCAGTAGTATCGGACAGGGGGCGTGGGCTAGTAACATTCAGTACTTC
TRBD1	few	TRBV6-2/TRBV6-3	TRBJ1-5	CASSSKAGGGNQPQHF	TGTGCCAGCAGTTCAAAAGCAGGGGGCGGCAATCAGCCCCAGCATTTT
TRBD1	.	TRBV24-1	TRBJ1-5	CATTPFTGTDRGYSNQPQHF	TGTGCCACCACCCCCTTTACCGGCACGGACAGGGGCTATAGCAATCAGCCCCAGCATTTT
TRBD1	.	TRBV7-2	TRBJ1-2	CASSLVSGGADYGYTF	TGTGCCAGCAGCTTAGTTTCAGGGGGAGCGGATTATGGCTACACCTTC
TRBD1	few	TRBV4-2	TRBJ1-4	CASSPRDRGTNEKLFF	TGTGCCAGCAGCCCTAGGGACAGGGGTACTAATGAAAAACTGTTTTTT
TRBD1	few	TRBV20-1	TRBJ2-4	CSAEGTANIQYF	TGCAGTGCAGAGGGGACAGCGAACATTCAGTACTTC
.	few	TRBV10-3	TRBJ2-3	CAISGIGLKRGDTQYF	TGTGCCATCAGTGGGATCGGACTTAAGAGGGGTGATACGCAGTATTTT
TRBD1	.	TRBV7-2	TRBJ2-3	CASSSRDRGPDTQYF	TGTGCCAGCAGCTCCCGGGACAGGGGTCCAGATACGCAGTATTTT
.	.	TRBV20-1	TRBJ2-3	CSATSGTVWSTDTQYF	TGCAGTGCTACGTCCGGGACGGTATGGAGCACAGATACGCAGTATTTT
.	.	TRBV30	TRBJ2-5	CAWSAPKTQYF	TGTGCCTGGAGTGCACCTAAGACCCAGTACTTC
.	.	TRBV29-1	TRBJ2-7	CSVEDLWDPSRVQYF	TGCAGCGTTGAAGATCTCTGGGACCCGTCTAGGGTGCAGTACTTC
.	few	TRBV29-1	TRBJ2-2	CSVGGRANTGELFF	TGCAGCGTTGGTGGCAGAGCGAACACCGGGGAGCTGTTTTTT
.	few	TRBV7-2	TRBJ1-1	CASSFRWHAFF	TGTGCCAGCAGCTTCAGATGGCATGCTTTCTTT
.	.	TRBV4-1	TRBJ2-3	CASSSRVSTDTQYF	TGCGCCAGCAGCTCCCGGGTGAGCACAGATACGCAGTATTTT
.	.	TRBV5-1	TRBJ2-1	CASSPEYNEQFF	TGCGCCAGCAGCCCAGAGTACAATGAGCAGTTCTTC
TRBD1	.	TRBV6-5	TRBJ1-1	CASSRDRVGNTEAFF	TGTGCCAGCAGTCGGGACAGGGTAGGGAACACTGAAGCTTTCTTT
TRBD2	.	TRBV4-2	TRBJ2-3	CASTPSLAGGTDTQYF	TGTGCCAGCACCCCCTCCCTAGCGGGAGGAACAGATACGCAGTATTTT
TRBD1	few	TRBV12-3/TRBV12-4	TRBJ2-3	CASSSTGTGLHTQYF	TGTGCCAGCAGCTCCACCGGGACAGGGCTTCATACGCAGTATTTT
.	many	TRBV12-3/TRBV12-4	TRBJ2-5	CASSFRGAETQYF	TGTGCCAGCAGTTTTAGGGGTGCGGAGACCCAGTACTTC
TRBD2	few	TRBV10-3	TRBJ2-1	CAISALLAGGLNEQFF	TGTGCCATCAGCGCACTTCTAGCGGGAGGGCTCAATGAGCAGTTCTTC
.	.	TRBV5-1	TRBJ1-2	CASSLDNMAYGYTF	TGCGCCAGCAGCTTGGATAATATGGCTTATGGCTACACCTTC
.	few	TRBV12-3/TRBV12-4	TRBJ2-7	CASSLRGGLRPSEQYF	TGTGCCAGCAGTCTCAGAGGGGGACTAAGACCCTCCGAGCAGTACTTC
.	.	TRBV7-2	TRBJ1-2	CASRRAGPVAGYTF	TGTGCCAGCAGGAGGGCCGGACCCGTGGCTGGCTACACCTTC
.	.	TRBV6-2/TRBV6-3	TRBJ2-7	CASSYSWGQYNYEQYF	TGTGCCAGCAGTTACTCCTGGGGACAATACAACTACGAGCAGTACTTC
TRBD1	few	TRBV7-9	TRBJ2-7	CASSLTGGSSYEQYF	TGTGCCAGCAGCCTGACAGGGGGCTCTTCCTACGAGCAGTACTTC
.	few	TRBV12-3/TRBV12-4	TRBJ2-3	CASSLPGITDTQYF	TGTGCCAGCAGTTTACCAGGGATCACAGATACGCAGTATTTT
.	few	TRBV5-1	TRBJ2-7	CASSLGLGLGDYEQYF	TGCGCCAGCAGCTTGGGGTTAGGGCTAGGGGATTACGAGCAGTACTTC
TRBD1	few	TRBV7-9	TRBJ1-6	CASAIQGDSPLHF	TGTGCCAGCGCTATTCAGGGGGATTCACCCCTCCACTTT
TRBD1	.	TRBV20-1	TRBJ1-1	CSAGGQGSTEAFF	TGCAGTGCTGGGGGACAGGGTTCCACTGAAGCTTTCTTT
.	many	TRBV18	TRBJ2-5	CASSRLRGQETQYF	TGTGCCAGCTCACGTCTCAGGGGACAAGAGACCCAGTACTTC
.	few	TRBV11-3	TRBJ1-2	CASSLNRLGGYTF	TGTGCCAGCAGCTTAAACAGGTTGGGTGGCTACACCTTC
.	few	TRBV3-1	TRBJ2-5	CASSPRGPSQYF	TGTGCCAGCAGCCCGCGGGGCCCCTCCCAGTACTTC
.	few	TRBV3-1	TRBJ2-7	CASSQAGRSSYEQYF	TGTGCCAGCAGCCAAGCGGGGCGCTCTTCCTACGAGCAGTACTTC
.	.	TRBV12-3/TRBV12-4	TRBJ2-3	CASSLTDSQDTQYF	TGTGCCAGCAGTTTAACGGACTCTCAAGATACGCAGTATTTT
TRBD1	few	TRBV4-1	TRBJ1-1	CASSLGQGAANTEAFF	TGCGCCAGCAGCCTCGGACAGGGGGCTGCGAACACTGAAGCTTTCTTT
TRBD1	.	TRBV18	TRBJ1-1	CASSSTGPEAFF	TGTGCCAGCTCATCGACAGGGCCTGAAGCTTTCTTT
.	.	TRBV7-6	TRBJ2-1	CASSLDHEQFF	TGTGCCAGCAGCTTAGACCATGAGCAGTTCTTC
.	few	TRBV18	TRBJ1-6	CASSPQGDNSPLHF	TGTGCCAGCTCACCACAGGGGGATAATTCACCCCTCCACTTT
.	.	TRBV9	TRBJ2-5	CASSDVETQYF	TGTGCCAGCAGCGATGTGGAGACCCAGTACTTC
TRBD1	.	TRBV5-4	TRBJ1-2	CASSPYRTGEGGYTF	TGTGCCAGCAGCCCTTACCGTACAGGGGAGGGTGGCTACACCTTC
.	.	TRBV12-3/TRBV12-4	TRBJ2-3	CASDGGSSTDTQYF	TGTGCCAGCGATGGGGGGTCGAGCACAGATACGCAGTATTTT
.	.	TRBV4-2	TRBJ1-1	CASSQAIDEGLAAFF	TGTGCCAGCAGCCAAGCCATTGACGAGGGTCTCGCAGCTTTCTTT